Each of the 27 T cell receptor beta chains below was sequenced from the same sample in a study of Tregs in tolerant kidney transplant recipients. Using immunoSEQ multiplex PCR, the repertoire was profiled, and TCRdb retains in-frame clones only, with some absent. Its table records 48,000 or so clones. Here the sequenced sample was CD4+ T cells from blood, taken before the transplant. The source of these receptors is a human donor who received a combined kidney and bone marrow transplant.

In the case of this clone: The read terminates 3 residues ahead of where the CDR3 ends, so the germline J gene completes it. The chain uses TRBV18 and TRBJ2-3; no reliable D call. Germline V gene sequence: CDR1 KGHSH, CDR2 LQKENI. V shed 2 bases and J shed 0 bases, with 6 bases lying between them. The CDR3 spans 14 residues. The CDR3 sequence: CASSPGPSTDTQYF. The part of the CDR3 DNA that was read is TGTGCCAGCTCACCAGGGCCCAGCACAGATACG.

A word on this clone: The CDR3 extends 3 residues past the end of the read, so its final part is completed from the germline J gene. The J gene is TRBJ2-5, the V gene TRBV7-6; 8 positions match TRBD1. The CDR3 contains 18 residues. The V gene end was trimmed by 5 bases and the J gene end by 7 bases; junction bases not matched to a gene: 21. CDR1 is SGHVS, CDR2 FNYEAQ, per germline. The DNA read from the CDR3 is TGTGCCAGCAGCGCCGCTGCCGGACAGGGTTTTGGGGTCGGGACC. This codes for CASSAAAGQGFGVGT. The whole CDR3 protein is CASSAAAGQGFGVGTQYF.

CDR3 sequence reads: CASSLRAGAQETQYF. Partial CDR3 DNA: TGTGCCAGCAGCTTACGGGCAGGGGCACAAGAGACC. The gene calls are TRBV7-7 and TRBJ2-5; D may be TRBD1 (6 bases). The read is 3 residues too short to cover the CDR3 end, so that end is filled in from the germline J gene. V lost 2 bases to trimming and J lost 2 bases, with 12 bases between them. Germline loops: CDR1 SSHAT, CDR2 FNYEAQ (reference sequence). The CDR3 is 15 amino acids. Variable domain in full (rest from reference TRBV7-7 and TRBJ2-5): GAGVSQSPRYKVTKRGQDVTLRCDPISSHATLYWYQQALGQGPEFLTYFNYEAQPDKSGLPSDRFSAERPEGSISTLTIQRTEQRDSAMYRCASSLRAGAQETQYFGPGTRLLVL.

Worth noting for this clone: The read comes to an end 3 residues before the CDR3 does, leaving the germline J gene to fill in the end. J is TRBJ2-7 and V is TRBV10-3, with 7 bases identical to TRBD2. The CDR3 sequence is 16 residues long. The ends lost 4 bases at V and 2 bases at J; junction bases unmatched: 11. The germline gives CDR1 ENHRY, CDR2 SYGVKD. The CDR3 loop is CAISGYGGEGTYEQYF. The sequenced part of the CDR3 DNA is TGTGCCATCAGTGGCTATGGGGGGGAGGGGACCTACGAG.

As regards this clone: The read ends 3 residues before the CDR3 terminus; that terminus is restored from the germline J gene. This chain joins TRBV5-1 and TRBJ2-3; 8 bases are a match to TRBD2. Looked up from germline, CDR1 is SGHRS and CDR2 is YFSETQ. The CDR3 loop spans 14 amino acids. The V segment lost 3 bases and the J segment 3 bases; nucleotides outside the gene matches: 3. The chain's CDR3 is CASSSREVTDTQYF. The part of the CDR3 DNA that was read is TGCGCCAGCAGCTCGCGGGAGGTAACAGATACG.

As for this clone: The read halts 3 residues ahead of the CDR3 end, with the missing end drawn from the germline J gene. This chain uses TRBV19 with TRBJ2-7; TRBD2 matches 10 bases. The CDR3 runs to 14 residues. V gave up 5 bases and J gave up 2 bases; unmatched junction bases: 3. Per the germline V gene, CDR1 is LNHDA and CDR2 is SQIVND (reference sequence). The DNA read from the CDR3 is TGTGCCAGTAGTCGGACTAGCGGACCCTACGAG. Its protein is CASSRTSGPYE. The entire CDR3 reads CASSRTSGPYEQYF.

Comment on this clone: The DNA ends 3 residues before the CDR3 does, and the rest of the CDR3 is filled in from the germline J gene. The genes are TRBV20-1 and TRBJ2-2; 11 bases agree with TRBD2. The CDR3 covers 16 residues. The V segment lost 0 bases and the J segment 4 bases; nucleotides outside the gene matches: 4. Germline-derived CDR1 and CDR2 are DFQATT and SNEGSKA (reference sequence). The DNA read from the CDR3 is TGCAGTGCTAGAGATCGAGGGACTAGCGGCACCGGGGAG. Encoded protein: CSARDRGTSGTGE. The full CDR3 protein is CSARDRGTSGTGELFF.

Points on this clone: The read stops 3 residues short of the end of the CDR3; the missing end is completed from the germline J gene. The V gene is TRBV7-2, the J gene TRBJ2-5, with D unresolved. V was clipped by 5 bases and J by 5 bases, with 9 bases between them. Germline V gene sequence: CDR1 SGHTA, CDR2 FQGNSA. The CDR3 loop spans 12 amino acids. The CDR3 spells CASSDQRETQYF. The sequenced part of the CDR3 DNA is TGTGCCAGCAGCGATCAGAGGGAGACC.

On this clone itself: The read halts 3 residues ahead of the CDR3 end, with the missing end drawn from the germline J gene. The J gene is TRBJ2-5, the V gene TRBV20-1; D is perhaps TRBD2 (5 bases). Germline loops: CDR1 DFQATT, CDR2 SNEGSKA (reference sequence). Deletions cut 3 bases from V and 3 bases from J, with 11 bases between. This CDR3 is built from 13 residues. The CDR3 bases that were read are TGCAGTGCTAGTCGTGGAGCGGAAGAGACC. It encodes CSASRGAEET. The CDR3 in its entirety is CSASRGAEETQYF.

As for this clone: The CDR3 end falls 3 residues outside the read, so it is completed with the germline J gene. V and J are TRBV18 and TRBJ2-1; 8 bases align to TRBD1. Germline CDR1 is KGHSH and CDR2 is LQKENI. This CDR3 has 15 amino acids. Trimming at V came to 0 bases and at J to 5 bases, leaving 3 bases not matched to a gene. CDR3 sequence reads: CASSPPPGGHNEQFF. The CDR3 DNA, read in part, is TGTGCCAGCTCACCACCGCCAGGGGGCCACAATGAG.

With regard to this clone: The read halts 3 residues ahead of the CDR3 end, with the missing end drawn from the germline J gene. The chain joins TRBV20-1 to TRBJ1-1; D is undetermined. CDR1 and CDR2 from the germline V gene are DFQATT and SNEGSKA (reference sequence). The CDR3 consists of 11 residues. Trimming removed 6 bases at V and 3 bases at J, with 8 bases between. Partial CDR3 DNA: TGCAGTGCAAGTAGGGACACTGAA. The encoded protein is CSASRDTE. The entire CDR3 is CSASRDTEAFF.

Regarding this clone: The read is 3 residues too short to cover the CDR3 end, so that end is filled in from the germline J gene. V and J are TRBV10-3 and TRBJ2-1, with D maybe TRBD1 (6 bases). The germline V gene encodes CDR1 ENHRY and CDR2 SYGVKD. V lost 3 bases and J 4 bases, leaving 13 bases between the germline ends. This CDR3 has 15 amino acids. The DNA read from the CDR3 is TGTGCCATCAGTGACAGGGAAGGGGGATACAATGAG. It specifies CAISDREGGYNE. The full CDR3 protein reads CAISDREGGYNEQFF.

With respect to this clone: The CDR3 end is not reached by the read, which stops 3 residues before it; the germline J gene fills it in. The rearrangement joins TRBV24-1 to TRBJ2-6; D ambiguous. Between the trimmed V and J ends, which lost 9 bases and 1 base, there was a span of 3 bases. This CDR3 spans 12 amino acids. In germline, CDR1 is KGHDR, CDR2 SFDVKD. Incomplete CDR3 DNA: TGTGCCACCTCATCTGGGGCCAACGTC. Its translation is CATSSGANV. The whole CDR3 protein is CATSSGANVLTF.

Concerning this clone: Sequencing ends 3 residues short of the CDR3 end; the germline J gene provides the rest. The chain joins TRBV20-1 to TRBJ2-7; 8 bases match TRBD1. J was trimmed by 4 bases and V by 5 bases; bases with no gene match: 4. The CDR3 has 12 amino acids. CDR1 and CDR2 (germline): DFQATT, SNEGSKA (reference sequence). This CDR3 reads CSALRQGYEQYF. The sequenced part of the CDR3 DNA is TGCAGTGCTTTGAGACAGGGGTACGAG.

On this clone itself: The read terminates 3 residues ahead of where the CDR3 ends, so the germline J gene completes it. V gene TRBV18 combines with J gene TRBJ2-7; D is perhaps TRBD1 (6 bases). Germline CDR1 and CDR2: KGHSH and LQKENI. V was shortened by 3 bases and J by 6 bases, with 18 bases between the two germline ends. CDR3 length: 15 amino acids. CDR3 bases read: TGTGCCAGCTCACCTCAGGGGAGTAATTGGCGCGAG. This gives the protein CASSPQGSNWRE. The entire CDR3 reads CASSPQGSNWREQYF.

To note about this clone: The read falls 3 residues short of the CDR3 end, and the missing part is taken from the germline J gene. The chain joins TRBV29-1 to TRBJ1-1; D is possibly TRBD1 (6 bases). V lost 7 bases to trimming and J lost 5 bases, with 11 bases between them. CDR1 SQVTM and CDR2 ANQGSEA come from the germline V gene. CDR3 length: 11 amino acids. The CDR3 bases that were read are TGCAGCGGCGGAAGGGGGACTGAA. Its protein is CSGGRGTE. The CDR3, in full, reads CSGGRGTEAFF.

A word on this clone: Read coverage stops 3 residues before the CDR3 terminus; the germline J gene supplies the remainder. The chain is built from TRBV19 and TRBJ2-3; 11 bases are a match to TRBD1. With V trimmed by 5 bases and J by 5 bases, 12 bases remained unmatched. The CDR3 is 17 residues long. Germline values: CDR1 LNHDA, CDR2 SQIVND (reference sequence). Partial CDR3 DNA: TGTGCCAGTAGTCTCCGGACAGGGGGCGCTTTAGGAGATACG. Protein product: CASSLRTGGALGDT. The CDR3 reads in full as CASSLRTGGALGDTQYF. Full variable domain (rest looked up from reference TRBV19 and TRBJ2-3): DGGITQSPKYLFRKEGQNVTLSCEQNLNHDAMYWYRQDPGQGLRLIYYSQIVNDFQKGDIAEGYSVSREKKESFPLTVTSAQKNPTAFYLCASSLRTGGALGDTQYFGPGTRLTVL.

Concerning this clone itself: The read comes to an end 3 residues before the CDR3 does, leaving the germline J gene to fill in the end. The rearrangement joins TRBV6-8 to TRBJ2-5, with 8 bases identical to TRBD2. The trim removed 6 bases at V and 3 bases at J, leaving 12 bases unmatched. Germline CDR1 and CDR2: MNHGY and SAAAGT. CDR3 length: 16 amino acids. The CDR3 bases that were read are TGTGCCAGCAGCGGGGGAGGCGGGGGGCTGGAAGAGACC. As protein: CASSGGGGGLEET. The entire CDR3 is CASSGGGGGLEETQYF.

On this clone itself: The sequenced fragment ends 3 residues before the CDR3 boundary, so the rest is inferred from the germline J gene. This chain links TRBV18 with TRBJ1-4, with D perhaps TRBD1 (6 bases). V lost 3 bases and J 3 bases, leaving 11 bases between the germline ends. CDR1 and CDR2 from the germline V gene are KGHSH and LQKENI. The CDR3 loop spans 15 amino acids. CDR3 DNA (partial): TGTGCCAGCTCACCCCTGACAGGAGCTAATGAAAAA. Translated: CASSPLTGANEK. The whole CDR3 region reads CASSPLTGANEKLFF. Supplemented by reference TRBV18 and TRBJ1-4, the full variable domain reads NAGVMQNPRHLVRRRGQEARLRCSPMKGHSHVYWYRQLPEEGLKFMVYLQKENIIDESGMPKERFSAEFPKEGPSILRIQQVVRGDSAAYFCASSPLTGANEKLFFGSGTQLSVL.

About this clone: With the read ending 3 residues before the CDR3 end, the germline J gene is used to fill in that end. V gene TRBV7-2 combines with J gene TRBJ1-1; D is ambiguous. Between the trimmed V and J ends, which lost 1 base and 1 base, there was a span of 4 bases. The CDR3 contains 13 residues. The germline V gene encodes CDR1 SGHTA and CDR2 FQGNSA. The CDR3 region is CASSLEGNTEAFF. CDR3 DNA (partial): TGTGCCAGCAGCTTAGAGGGGAACACTGAA.

As for this clone: One end of the junction does not line up with germline, which may come from a read error. With the read ending 3 residues before the CDR3 end, the germline J gene is used to fill in that end. The genes are TRBV7-7 and TRBJ2-1; TRBD1 aligns across 8 bases. Germline CDR1 SSHAT, CDR2 FNYEAQ (reference sequence). The CDR3 covers 15 residues. CDR3 sequence reads: CASSPQGETYNEQFF. The DNA read from the CDR3 is TGTGCTAGCAGCCCACAGGGGGAGACCTACAATGAG.

Here the CDR3 reads CSNMDSQETQYF. CDR3 DNA (partial): TGCAGTAATATGGACAGCCAAGAGACC. The chain couples TRBV20-1 to TRBJ2-5, with D tentatively TRBD1 (6 bases). From the germline J gene comes the end of the CDR3, since the read stops 3 residues before it. Germline lookup yields CDR1 DFQATT and CDR2 SNEGSKA (reference sequence). V lost 8 bases and J lost 1, with 11 bases in between. This CDR3 is built from 12 residues.

As for this clone: The CDR3 extends 3 residues past the end of the read, so its final part is completed from the germline J gene. The chain joins TRBV7-3 to TRBJ2-5; TRBD2 matches at 8 bases. V trimming: 5 bases; J trimming: 5 bases; junction bases outside the gene matches: 10. There are 15 residues in the CDR3. Per germline, CDR1 SGHTA and CDR2 FQGTGA. CDR3 residues: CASSNRGGHGETQYF. The CDR3 bases that were read are TGTGCCAGCAGCAACCGGGGGGGCCACGGGGAGACC.

On this clone: Coverage ceases 3 residues before the CDR3 finishes, and the germline J gene fills in the end. The chain recombines TRBV6-2 or TRBV6-3 with TRBJ1-3; D may be TRBD1 (6 bases). V lost 8 bases, J lost 0 bases, and 11 bases lay in between. CDR3 size: 14 residues. Germline-derived CDR1 and CDR2 are MNHEY and SVGEGT. This CDR3 reads CASADRNSGNTIYF. Incomplete CDR3 DNA: TGTGCCAGCGCAGACAGGAACTCTGGAAACACC.

As to this clone: Read coverage stops 3 residues before the CDR3 terminus; the germline J gene supplies the remainder. The genes are TRBV5-1 and TRBJ2-3; 7 bases fit TRBD1. The V gene end was trimmed by 0 bases and the J gene end by 4 bases; junction bases not matched to a gene: 8. CDR1 and CDR2 (germline): SGHRS, YFSETQ. The CDR3 sequence is 16 residues long. The CDR3 spells CASSLGTGAYADTQYF. Partial CDR3 DNA: TGCGCCAGCAGCTTGGGAACAGGGGCATATGCAGATACG.

On this clone itself: The observed sequence ends 3 residues before the CDR3 terminus, with the missing tail filled in from the germline J gene. J is TRBJ1-4 and V is TRBV5-6, with 7 bases lining up with TRBD1. The CDR3 consists of 15 residues. The germline V gene encodes CDR1 SGHDT and CDR2 YYEEEE. After removal of 3 bases from V and 7 bases from J, the junction contained 9 bases not matched to a gene. The CDR3 sequence is CASSSRQGKSEKLFF. The covered CDR3 bases are TGTGCCAGCAGCTCCAGACAGGGTAAAAGTGAAAAA.

Incomplete CDR3 DNA: TGTGCCAGTAGTACTATAGCGGGAGCCGGACAAGAGACC. Translating it yields CASSTIAGAGQET. The CDR3 as a whole reads CASSTIAGAGQETQYF. V gene TRBV19 combines with J gene TRBJ2-5; 9 positions match TRBD2. The missing CDR3 end, 3 residues past where the read stops, is filled in from the germline J gene. Germline assignment: CDR1 LNHDA and CDR2 SQIVND (reference sequence). The CDR3 runs 16 residues. V shed 4 bases, J shed 2 bases, and the junction held 8 bases outside the gene matches.